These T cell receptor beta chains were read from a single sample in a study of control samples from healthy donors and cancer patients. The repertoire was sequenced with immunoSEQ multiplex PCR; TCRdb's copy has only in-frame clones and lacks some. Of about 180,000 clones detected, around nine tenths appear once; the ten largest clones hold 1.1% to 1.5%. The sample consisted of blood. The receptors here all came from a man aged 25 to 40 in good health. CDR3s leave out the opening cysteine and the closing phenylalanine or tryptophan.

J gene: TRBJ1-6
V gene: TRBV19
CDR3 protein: ASSPRGGSPLH

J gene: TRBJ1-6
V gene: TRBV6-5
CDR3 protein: ASARGQNNSPLH

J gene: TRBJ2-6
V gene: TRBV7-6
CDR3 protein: ASSPKIAGSGANVLT

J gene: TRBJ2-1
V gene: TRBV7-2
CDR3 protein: ASSLGDPYNEQF

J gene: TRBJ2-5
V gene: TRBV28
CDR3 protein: ASSSLLTGEGETQY

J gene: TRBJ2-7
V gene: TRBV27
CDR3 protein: ASSLFRVSDEQY

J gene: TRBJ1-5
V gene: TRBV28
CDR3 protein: ASSLSGQGDQPQH

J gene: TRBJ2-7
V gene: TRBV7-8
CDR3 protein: ASSSQAGNYEQY

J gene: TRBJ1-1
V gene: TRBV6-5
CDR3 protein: ASRPPTMNTEAF

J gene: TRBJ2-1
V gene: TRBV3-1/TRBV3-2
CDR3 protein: ASSPRDRGAGEQF

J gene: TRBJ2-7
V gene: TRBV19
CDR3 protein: ASSIGTASSYEQY

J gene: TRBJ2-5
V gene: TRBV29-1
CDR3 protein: SVLRGREPRETQY

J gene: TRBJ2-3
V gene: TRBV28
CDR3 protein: ASTTRDTQY

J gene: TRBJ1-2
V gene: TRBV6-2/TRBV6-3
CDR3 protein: ASSDPGRPETNYGYT

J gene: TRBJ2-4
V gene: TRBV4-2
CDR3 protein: ASSQDRREKNIQY

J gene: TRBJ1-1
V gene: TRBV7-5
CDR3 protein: ARSLEGTSMNTEAF

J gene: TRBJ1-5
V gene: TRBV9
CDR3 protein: ASSVLADSNQPQH

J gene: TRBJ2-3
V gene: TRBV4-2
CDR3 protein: ASSPVRDRSTDTQY

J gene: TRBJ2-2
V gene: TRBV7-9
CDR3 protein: ASSSWTSGPGTGELF

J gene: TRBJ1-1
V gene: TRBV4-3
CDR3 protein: ASSQGPRGTEAF

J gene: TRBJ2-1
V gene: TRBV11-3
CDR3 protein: ASSLGASGFNEQF

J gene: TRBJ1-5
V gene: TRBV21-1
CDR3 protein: ASSKKTPKTRQSNQPQH

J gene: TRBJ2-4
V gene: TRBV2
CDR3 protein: ASSEVTSGRASKNIQY

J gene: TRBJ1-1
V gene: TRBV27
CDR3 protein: ASSYQGDRGTEAF

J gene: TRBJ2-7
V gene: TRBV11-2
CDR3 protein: ASSRTGSSYEQY

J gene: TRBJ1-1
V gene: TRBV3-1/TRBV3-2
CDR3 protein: ASSQARHVNTEAF

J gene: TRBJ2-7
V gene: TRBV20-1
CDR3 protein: SALLSYEQY

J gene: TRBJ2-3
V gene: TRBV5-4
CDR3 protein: ASSPSLRDTQY

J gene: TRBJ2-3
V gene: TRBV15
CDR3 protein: ATSRGGQGTDTQY

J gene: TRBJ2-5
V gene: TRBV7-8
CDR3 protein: ASTPKWTSGGQETQY

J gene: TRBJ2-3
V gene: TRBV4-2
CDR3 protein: ASSQPGGTDTQY

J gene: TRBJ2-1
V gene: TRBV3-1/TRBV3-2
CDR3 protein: ASRQSRPSIRGVNEQF

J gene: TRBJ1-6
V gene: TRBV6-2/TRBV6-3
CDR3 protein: ASSYSGLYSPLH

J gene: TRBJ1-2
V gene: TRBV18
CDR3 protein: ASSLQGGGNYGYT

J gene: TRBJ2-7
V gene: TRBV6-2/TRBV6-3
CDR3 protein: ASSPTGTGAYEQY

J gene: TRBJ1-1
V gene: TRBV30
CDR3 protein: AWSPLRGNTEAF

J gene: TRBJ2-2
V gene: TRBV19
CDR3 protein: ASSMTGDTGELF

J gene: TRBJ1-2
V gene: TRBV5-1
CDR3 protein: ASSLDGTGNGYT

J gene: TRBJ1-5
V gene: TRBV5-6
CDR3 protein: ASSLGGLRQPQH

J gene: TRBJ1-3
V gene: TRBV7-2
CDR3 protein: ASSLIDRGPVGNTIY

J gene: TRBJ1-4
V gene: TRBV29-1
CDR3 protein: SAGRAEKLF

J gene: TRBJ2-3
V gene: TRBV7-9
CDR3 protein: ASSRRGSGSTDTQY

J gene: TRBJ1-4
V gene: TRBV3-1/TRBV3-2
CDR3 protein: ASSPTGTTDEKLF

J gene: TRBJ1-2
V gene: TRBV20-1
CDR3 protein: SASQGGGYT

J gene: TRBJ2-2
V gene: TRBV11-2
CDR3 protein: ASSFRLAGAWGTGELF

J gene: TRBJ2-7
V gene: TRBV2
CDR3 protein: ASSETKGIGGVGD

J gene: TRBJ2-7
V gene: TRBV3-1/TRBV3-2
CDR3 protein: ASSNSGSGDEQY

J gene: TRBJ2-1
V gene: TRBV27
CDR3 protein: ASSLSGSSYNEQF

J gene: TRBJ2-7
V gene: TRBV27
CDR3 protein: ASSLSSHPIYEQY

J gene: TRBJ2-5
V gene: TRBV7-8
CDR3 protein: ASSLGPSRETQY

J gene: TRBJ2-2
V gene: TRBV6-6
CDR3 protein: ASSYVAAGELF

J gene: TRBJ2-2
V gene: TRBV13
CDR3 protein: ASSTPGGAGELF

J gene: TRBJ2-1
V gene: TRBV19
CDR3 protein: ASSIGYNEQF

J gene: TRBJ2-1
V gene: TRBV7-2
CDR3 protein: ASSPRLAFEQF